Sequencing of this T cell receptor beta chain was carried out in a study of cytomegalovirus exposure and HLA in healthy donors. General observations from the study: The listing of 160 or so TCR beta chains classed them as cytomegalovirus-associated.

Germline CDR1 and CDR2: LNHDA and SQIVND (reference sequence). This CDR3 spans 15 amino acids. The V end lost 0 bases, the J end lost 4 bases, and 12 bases lay between the germline ends. PCR involved 60 Vbeta and 13 Jbeta primers. Produced via immunoSEQ multiplex PCR; TCRdb's table is partial and in-frame only. This table holds over 150,000 clones, 80% found once. On this clone: Its antigen is unidentified.

Sample: PBMCs. The chain carries TRBV19 and TRBJ2-5; D is possibly TRBD1 (6 bases). This sequence was found in a young man in good health and CMV-seronegative. The CDR3 loop is CASSIDLWGPETQYF. CDR3 coding DNA: TGTGCCAGTAGTATAGATCTATGGGGGCCAGAGACCCAGTACTTC.